The entry below gives a single T cell receptor (beta chain) sequence along with its context. As yet, its antigen is unknown. This sample was included in a study of cytomegalovirus exposure and HLA in healthy donors. On the study more broadly: Per a later analysis, the approximately 620 first-cohort and more than 100 validation repertoires shared one platform.

Overall study results and limits: Three CMV-associated chains were confirmed in vitro to be specific for CMV antigens. The study flagged approximately 180 TCR beta chains as cytomegalovirus-associated.

Assay: immunoSEQ multiplex PCR; the TCRdb copy retains only in-frame clones and omits some. The sample lists tens of thousands of clones, approximately 92% occurring once. This clonotype was sampled from a young woman in good health and CMV-seronegative. The sequenced material came from PBMCs.

This CDR3 is CASGARDTQYF. The CDR3 nucleotides are TGTGCCAGCGGGGCGAGGGATACGCAGTATTTT. V usage is TRBV2 and J usage is TRBJ2-3, with D tentatively TRBD1 (5 bases). CDR3 length: 11 residues. Trimming took off 8 bases at V and 6 bases at J, with 9 bases between the two ends. CDR1 SNHLY and CDR2 FYNNEI come from the germline V gene. Variable domain in full (rest from reference TRBV2 and TRBJ2-3): EPEVTQTPSHQVTQMGQEVILRCVPISNHLYFYWYRQILGQKVEFLVSFYNNEISEKSEIFDDQFSVERPDGSNFTLKIRSTKLEDSAMYFCASGARDTQYFGPGTRLTVL.